These 15 T cell receptor beta chains were all obtained from the same sample, sequenced in a study of shared clonotypes between healthy human individuals. The assay was immunoSEQ multiplex PCR, and TCRdb's table has in-frame clones only and misses some. The profile shows around 550,000 clones, 90% to 95% of them singletons. CD45RO-negative, CCR7-positively selected cells formed the naive CD8 fraction, excluding terminally differentiated effector memory CD45RA+ cells. Source material: naive CD8+ T cells sorted from blood. The receptors come from a woman aged 25 to 45 in good health.

V and J are TRBV18 and TRBJ2-3, with D possibly being TRBD1 (6 bases). Germline V gene sequence: CDR1 KGHSH, CDR2 LQKENI. The CDR3 has 15 amino acids. V was trimmed by 2 bases and J by 4 bases, leaving 13 bases between them. CDR3 amino acids: CASSPGAGEPDTQYF. The CDR3 bases are TGTGCCAGCTCACCAGGCGCAGGGGAACCAGATACGCAGTATTTT.

This clone has just one count. The rearrangement uses TRBV29-1 and TRBJ2-2, with D uncertain. Trimming shortened V by 6 bases and J by 4 bases, and 12 bases separated the two germline ends. Germline V gene lookup returns CDR1 SQVTM and CDR2 ANQGSEA. The CDR3 totals 13 residues. CDR3 loop: CSVGNWVTGELFF. The CDR3 DNA reads TGCAGCGTGGGGAATTGGGTCACCGGGGAGCTGTTTTTT.

The genes are TRBV28 and TRBJ1-5, with 7 positions matching TRBD1. Trimming removed 5 bases from V and 1 base from J; junction bases left unmatched: 14. The CDR3 consists of 18 residues. Germline CDR1 and CDR2: MDHEN and SYDVKM. The CDR3 nucleotides are TGTGCCAGCAGTGGAGGACAGGCGCTCTCCCTAAGCAATCAGCCCCAGCATTTT. This gives the protein CASSGGQALSLSNQPQHF.

The CDR3 DNA reads as TGTGCCAGCAGTGTAGCAAGCTTAACCTACGAGCAGTACTTC. This translates into CASSVASLTYEQYF. This sequence joins TRBV11-2 and TRBJ2-7; no clear D. The germline CDR1 and CDR2 sequences are SGHAT and FQNNGV. This CDR3 is built from 14 residues. The V end lost 6 bases, the J end lost 2 bases, and 14 bases lay between the germline ends.

V and J are TRBV2 and TRBJ1-4; D may be TRBD1 (5 bases). CDR3 size: 14 residues. Trimming took 9 bases from V and 3 from J, leaving 14 bases between them. The germline gives CDR1 SNHLY, CDR2 FYNNEI. The CDR3: CASNTGTANEKLFF. Here the CDR3 DNA reads TGTGCCAGTAACACCGGGACGGCTAATGAAAAACTGTTTTTT. Full variable domain (outside the CDR3, taken from reference TRBV2 and TRBJ1-4): EPEVTQTPSHQVTQMGQEVILRCVPISNHLYFYWYRQILGQKVEFLVSFYNNEISEKSEIFDDQFSVERPDGSNFTLKIRSTKLEDSAMYFCASNTGTANEKLFFGSGTQLSVL.

The table lists this clone with a few counts. Other nucleotide sequences in the sample specify the same CDR3. The chain joins TRBV9 to TRBJ1-1; D gene ambiguous. V dropped 0 bases and J dropped 4 bases, with 4 bases sitting between them. The CDR3 length is 12 residues. The germline CDR1 and CDR2 sequences are SGDLS and YYNGEE. The CDR3 DNA is TGTGCCAGCAGCGTAGGGGGCACTGAAGCTTTCTTT. It is translated as CASSVGGTEAFF.

The CDR3 DNA follows: TGTGCCAGCAGTTTAAGGGGGGCGCTTACTTTCTTT. Protein sequence: CASSLRGALTFF. The rearrangement joins TRBV28 to TRBJ1-1; a possible D gene is TRBD1 (6 bases). V lost 2 bases, J lost 12 bases, and 13 bases lay in between. The germline CDR1 and CDR2 sequences are MDHEN and SYDVKM. CDR3 size: 12 residues.

To note about this clone: The sample has other DNA sequences that encode this CDR3 too. This sequence joins TRBV2 and TRBJ2-3; no firm D call. Germline CDR1 and CDR2: SNHLY and FYNNEI. V lost 3 bases to trimming and J lost 1 base, with 2 bases between them. The CDR3 totals 12 residues. The CDR3 loop is CASSDGTDTQYF. Here the CDR3 DNA reads TGTGCCAGCAGTGACGGCACAGATACGCAGTATTTT.

The gene calls are TRBV29-1 and TRBJ2-2; D call uncertain. V was cut by 4 bases and J by 4 bases, with 10 bases left in between. CDR3 size: 13 residues. The germline V gene has CDR1 SQVTM and CDR2 ANQGSEA. CDR3 sequence reads: CSVVTQVTGELFF. The CDR3, as DNA: TGCAGCGTTGTTACCCAGGTCACCGGGGAGCTGTTTTTT.

The chain has TRBV7-9 and TRBJ2-1, with D uncertain. The CDR3 runs 10 residues. Germline-derived CDR1 and CDR2 are SEHNR and FQNEAQ (reference sequence). Trimming cost V 7 bases and J 10 bases, with 8 bases left between them. The CDR3 here is CASTGPEQFF. The CDR3, as DNA: TGTGCCAGCACCGGGCCCGAGCAGTTCTTC.

The chain uses TRBV2 and TRBJ2-7; 10 bases map to TRBD1. CDR3 size: 15 residues. J gave up 1 base and V 4 bases, and 4 bases lay outside the gene matches. Germline CDR1 is SNHLY and CDR2 is FYNNEI. DNA of the CDR3: TGTGCCAGCAGTGTGGGGACAGGGGTTTCCTACGAGCAGTACTTC. Translating it yields CASSVGTGVSYEQYF.

CDR3 loop: CASSLGGRSSYNEQFF. The CDR3 DNA reads TGTGCCAGCAGTTTGGGGGGGAGGAGCTCCTACAATGAGCAGTTCTTC. This sequence joins TRBV27 and TRBJ2-1; 7 positions agree with TRBD2. This CDR3 is 16 amino acids long. Germline loops: CDR1 MNHEY, CDR2 SMNVEV (reference sequence). J gave up 0 bases and V 3 bases, and 5 bases lay outside the gene matches.

This rearrangement joins TRBV4-1 to TRBJ2-7; possible D gene TRBD1, 5 bases. CDR3 length: 16 amino acids. Between the trimmed V and J ends, which lost 6 bases and 2 bases, there was a span of 20 bases. Germline V gene data show CDR1 as MGHRA and CDR2 as YSYEKL. CDR3 coding DNA: TGCGCCAGCAGTCAAAACCCGACAGCCCCGACCTACGAGCAGTACTTC. This gives the protein CASSQNPTAPTYEQYF.

V and J are TRBV7-6 and TRBJ2-1; D not resolved. In germline, CDR1 is SGHVS, CDR2 FNYEAQ. Trimming cost V 1 base and J 0 bases, with 4 bases left between them. This CDR3 region has 14 residues. The CDR3 sequence is CASSLGGSYNEQFF. DNA for the CDR3: TGTGCCAGCAGCTTAGGGGGCTCCTACAATGAGCAGTTCTTC.

This clone was observed once. The V gene is TRBV11-2, the J gene TRBJ2-2, with 9 bases matching TRBD2. J lost 2 bases, V lost 6 bases, and 4 bases had no gene match. The CDR3 runs 15 residues. Germline V gene lookup returns CDR1 SGHAT and CDR2 FQNNGV. The CDR3 sequence is CASSPLAGNTGELFF. DNA of the CDR3: TGTGCCAGCAGTCCACTAGCGGGCAACACCGGGGAGCTGTTTTTT.